The clone carrying this T cell receptor beta chain was observed a handful of times. The data stem from a study of T cells after yellow fever vaccination. Trimming left V 4 bases short and J 1 base short, with 21 bases between. The CDR3 has 17 residues. The germline gives CDR1 SGHRS, CDR2 YFSETQ. MiXCR, applied by TCRdb to the 5' RACE reads, yields one record per CDR3 protein. This repertoire shows 40,000 to 55,000 distinct CDR3 sequences, 6% to 8.5% found once; its top ten account for less than 25%. Sequenced here: CD8+ T cells not binding an NS4B(214-222) dextramer, sorted from PBMCs, sampled roughly 45 days after the first yellow fever vaccination. The chain links TRBV5-1 to TRBJ2-7; TRBD1 might be the D (6 bases). The receptor was derived from a man younger than 35 who received the YFV17D yellow fever vaccine. The CDR3 nucleotides are TGCGCCAGCAGCCCGGCCCCACAGGGCGGTAAGTCCTACGAGCAGTACGTC. It codes for CASSPAPQGGKSYEQYV.